This is a list of T cell receptor beta chains from one sample in a study of CD8+CD57+ T cells in acquired aplastic anemia. TCRdb independently ran MiXCR on the reads; one entry per CDR3 protein. Of 200,000 to 300,000 distinct CDR3 sequences detected, 82% appear once; the ten largest clones hold about 41%. Sequencing was done on a sample of sorted CD4+, CD8+, or CD8+CD57+ T cells (not recorded which) from PBMCs. These receptors all stem from a human donor with aplastic anemia. Each CDR3 is given with its conserved first and last residue. A D gene is named only where the DNA matches it firmly. The size entry is marked missing in some rows and otherwise reads once, few, many or a size class.

v_gene	j_gene	d_gene	abundance	CDR3aa	CDR3nt
TRBV5-4	TRBJ2-3	TRBD2	.	CASSFTSGPGDTQYF	TGTGCCAGCAGCTTTACTAGCGGGCCCGGGGATACGCAGTATTTT
TRBV24-1	TRBJ2-1	.	.	CATRDVWGYIEQFF	TGTGCCACCAGGGATGTTTGGGGCTACATTGAGCAGTTCTTC
TRBV2	TRBJ1-6	.	.	CASGDGGSYNSPLHF	TGTGCCAGCGGGGACGGGGGCTCCTATAATTCACCCCTCCACTTT
TRBV6-1	TRBJ2-3	.	once	CASSEAGTQTQYF	TGTGCCAGCAGTGAAGCGGGCACACAGACGCAGTATTTT
TRBV7-8	TRBJ2-7	TRBD2	.	CASRLAGSADTQYF	TGTGCCAGCAGGTTAGCGGGAAGTGCCGATACGCAGTATTTC
TRBV7-8	TRBJ1-2	.	.	CASSLGGGRDKHF	TGTGCCAGCAGCCTAGGGGGAGGACGCGACAAGCACTTT
TRBV20-1	TRBJ2-3	.	.	CSATVGDRSTDTQYF	TGCAGTGCTACCGTCGGGGATAGGTCCACAGATACGCAGTATTTT
TRBV20-1	TRBJ2-5	TRBD2	.	CSAPPGLDPETQYF	TGCAGTGCTCCTCCGGGACTAGATCCCGAGACCCAGTACTTC
TRBV12-3/TRBV12-4	TRBJ1-6	.	.	CASTAEGRNYNSPLHF	TGTGCCAGCACCGCGGAGGGACGGAACTATAATTCACCCCTCCACTTT
TRBV5-4	TRBJ1-2	.	.	CASSKGIAGGYTF	TGTGCCAGCAGCAAGGGTATTGCAGGTGGCTACACCTTC
TRBV7-2	TRBJ1-5	.	.	CASSLLAGPDTQHF	TGTGCCAGCAGTCTACTAGCGGGTCCCGATACGCAGCATTTT
TRBV19	TRBJ2-1	.	.	CASSISWGDNEQFF	TGTGCCAGTAGTATTTCTTGGGGGGACAATGAGCAGTTCTTC
TRBV15	TRBJ2-3	TRBD2	.	CATSRDPLAGTTDTQYF	TGTGCCACCAGCAGAGATCCACTAGCGGGGACCACAGATACGCAGTATTTT
TRBV7-9	TRBJ2-1	TRBD2	.	CASSLVRGGLSVGQFF	TGTGCCAGCAGCTTAGTACGCGGGGGGCTGAGCGTTGGACAGTTCTTC
TRBV7-2	TRBJ2-2	TRBD2	.	CASSPSGLAGNTGELFF	TGTGCCAGCAGCCCGTCGGGACTAGCGGGGAACACCGGGGAGCTGTTTTTT
TRBV7-9	TRBJ2-5	TRBD2	.	CASSRGRSGESEYF	TGTGCCAGCAGCAGAGGCAGAAGCGGGGAGAGCGAGTACTTC
TRBV7-2	TRBJ1-6	TRBD1	.	CASSLDRGPYTHHF	TGTGCCAGCAGCTTAGACAGGGGTCCCTATACGCACCACTTT
TRBV7-9	TRBJ2-3	.	.	CASRRGTDTGEQF	TGTGCCAGCAGGAGGGGGACGGACACCGGGGAGCAGTTT
TRBV9	TRBJ2-5	.	.	CAVRGGAATKSF	TGTGCCGTTCGTGGGGGGGCGGCGACCAAGTCCTTC
TRBV7-6	TRBJ1-2	.	.	CASSLGMDGFVLGYTF	TGTGCCAGCAGCTTGGGGATGGACGGCTTCGTTTTAGGCTACACCTTC
TRBV20-1	TRBJ2-7	TRBD1	.	CSASRDRVYEQYF	TGCAGTGCTAGTCGGGACAGGGTGTACGAGCAGTACTTC
TRBV15	TRBJ2-5	.	.	CASGRGGARETQYF	TGTGCCAGTGGCAGAGGCGGGGCGCGGGAGACCCAGTACTTC
TRBV4-3	TRBJ2-2	TRBD2	.	CASSHNPGGYTGELFF	TGCGCCAGCAGCCACAATCCCGGGGGGTACACCGGGGAGCTGTTTTTT
TRBV6-5	TRBJ1-1	.	.	CASGRRNTEAFF	TGTGCCAGCGGACGGCGGAACACTGAAGCTTTCTTT
TRBV5-6	TRBJ2-3	.	few	CASSPATGPDTQYF	TGTGCCAGCAGTCCGGCCACAGGTCCCGATACGCAGTATTTT
TRBV2	TRBJ2-7	.	few	CASTLSYTSYEQYF	TGTGCCAGCACCCTGTCGTACACTTCCTACGAGCAGTACTTC
TRBV9	TRBJ1-1	.	.	CASGVAGFIQYFVF	.
TRBV7-8	TRBJ2-1	.	.	CASSLGGAGEQQF	TGTGCCAGCAGCTTAGGGGGAGCGGGCGAACAGCAGTTT
TRBV11-1	TRBJ2-1	TRBD2	.	CASRLQGSGGSDEQFF	TGTGCCAGTAGGCTTCAAGGAAGCGGGGGGAGCGATGAGCAGTTCTTC
TRBV7-9	TRBJ1-6	.	.	CASTPLSGYNSPLHF	TGTGCCAGCACCCCCTTGAGCGGGTATAATTCACCCCTCCACTTT
TRBV7-8	TRBJ2-7	.	.	CASSELERLSYEQYF	TGTGCCAGCAGTGAGCTAGAGCGTCTCAGCTACGAGCAGTACTTC
TRBV10-3	TRBJ1-1	.	.	CAISRSVMNTEAFF	TGTGCCATCAGCCGCAGCGTAATGAACACTGAAGCTTTCTTT